The present T cell receptor (beta chain) was sequenced within a study of T cell repertoires in cytomegalovirus infection. Study-level findings and limits: The ex vivo response was dominated by HLA-C-restricted CMV-specific TCR beta clonotypes. The cumulative frequency of public TCR beta families identified carriers of CMV plus the relevant HLA.

TCRdb reprocessed the reads with MiXCR, giving one entry per CDR3 protein. The data contain around 430,000 distinct CDR3 sequences, approximately 40% of them singletons. This clonotype was counted between two and nine times. What it recognizes is unknown. One end of the junction does not line up with germline, which may come from a read error. Germline V gives CDR1 SGHVS, CDR2 FNYEAQ. This CDR3 has 11 amino acids. The chain uses TRBV7-6 and TRBJ2-7, with TRBD2 matching over 11 bases. The sample was cultured PBMCs, taken from culture after CMV antigen stimulation. This clonotype originated in a human donor in good health (CMV status not recorded). Some clones in this sample may be carry-over from other donors' samples. This CDR3 is CASSNSGRAIF. In DNA form, the CDR3 reads TGTGCCAGCAGCAATAGCGGGAGGGCCATCTTC.